This passage covers 23 T cell receptor beta chains from one sample sequenced in a study of blood T cell repertoires in COVID-19. The protocol was immunoSEQ multiplex PCR, while the TCRdb copy is restricted to in-frame clones and leaves out a portion. The data hold roughly 250,000 clones, with around 85% observed a single time. The sample comprised peripheral blood. These receptors all come from a human donor with COVID-19, enrolled during active disease. The donor label of this sample is uncertain.

This clone has just one count. The V gene is TRBV7-2, the J gene TRBJ2-1, with TRBD2 matching over 11 bases. In germline, CDR1 is SGHTA, CDR2 FQGNSA. The CDR3 length is 17 residues. J was trimmed by 10 bases and V by 1 base; bases with no gene match: 12. The CDR3 DNA reads TGTGCCAGCAGCTTAGATATGACTAGCGGGATGATCAGCGAGCAGTTCTTC. Protein: CASSLDMTSGMISEQFF.

The gene calls are TRBV5-6 and TRBJ1-6; D may be TRBD1 (5 bases). Trimming took 4 bases from V and 8 from J, leaving 10 bases between them. This CDR3 spans 13 amino acids. Germline CDR1 SGHDT, CDR2 YYEEEE. CDR3 in DNA: TGTGCCAGCAGCCCTGGGGCCTATTCACCCCTCCACTTT. Translated: CASSPGAYSPLHF.

This clone has a single count. V is TRBV5-1 and J is TRBJ1-1, with unresolved D. This CDR3 contains 16 residues. Deletions cut 4 bases from V and 4 bases from J, with 20 bases between. Looked up from germline, CDR1 is SGHRS and CDR2 is YFSETQ. CDR3 coding DNA: TGCGCCAGCAGCCCCGCTTCCACCCCAGGTGGCACTGAAGCTTTCTTT. Residues: CASSPASTPGGTEAFF.

The V gene is TRBV4-1, the J gene TRBJ2-5, with 10 positions matching TRBD2. After removal of 4 bases from V and 6 bases from J, the junction contained 14 bases not matched to a gene. In germline, CDR1 is MGHRA, CDR2 YSYEKL. The CDR3 is 17 residues long. CDR3 DNA: TGCGCCAGCAGCCGGATAAAAGCGGGAGGGCTGGAGAAGACCCAGTACTTC. Amino acid sequence: CASSRIKAGGLEKTQYF.

This CDR3 reads CASSYRDRGNEQYF. The CDR3 DNA follows: TGTGCCAGCAGTTACCGGGACAGGGGTAACGAGCAGTACTTC. The chain has TRBV7-3 and TRBJ2-7, with 10 bases fitting TRBD1. CDR3 length: 14 amino acids. Trimming took 6 bases from V and 5 from J; bases not matched to a gene: 7. Germline V lookup: CDR1 SGHTA, CDR2 FQGTGA.

The chain carries TRBV5-1 and TRBJ1-5, with 8 bases that match TRBD1. Germline-derived CDR1 and CDR2 are SGHRS and YFSETQ. The ends lost 2 bases at V and 5 bases at J; junction bases unmatched: 6. The CDR3 sequence is 15 residues long. CDR3 residues: CASSFSGQGYQPQHF. Written as DNA, the CDR3 is TGCGCCAGCAGCTTTAGCGGACAGGGATATCAGCCCCAGCATTTT.

V usage is TRBV6-6 and J usage is TRBJ2-2, with D possibly matching TRBD2 (6 bases). Trimming pared 3 bases from V and 0 bases from J, leaving 8 bases between. Germline-derived CDR1 and CDR2 are MNHNY and SVGAGI (reference sequence). There are 15 residues in the CDR3. CDR3 loop: CASSYWGANTGELFF. As DNA, the CDR3 is TGTGCCAGCAGTTATTGGGGGGCGAACACCGGGGAGCTGTTTTTT.

In its sample, this clone was seen once. The chain links TRBV27 to TRBJ2-2; 11 nucleotides align to TRBD1. The germline V gene encodes CDR1 MNHEY and CDR2 SMNVEV (reference sequence). J gave up 1 base and V 1 base, and 14 bases lay outside the gene matches. The CDR3 contains 21 residues. As DNA, the CDR3 is TGTGCCAGCAGTTTATGGTCCCGCGGACAGGGGGCGGGGAAGAACACCGGGGAGCTGTTTTTT. Translated: CASSLWSRGQGAGKNTGELFF.

This chain joins TRBV7-3 and TRBJ1-1; 8 bases are a match to TRBD1. The CDR3 extends over 14 amino acids. Per germline, CDR1 SGHTA and CDR2 FQGTGA. Trimming took 3 bases from V and 5 from J; bases not matched to a gene: 5. The CDR3 loop is CASSFQGAGTEAFF. The CDR3 DNA sequence: TGTGCCAGCAGCTTTCAGGGGGCAGGGACTGAAGCTTTCTTT.

This clone occurred once. The chain is built from TRBV4-3 and TRBJ1-1; no clear D. V shed 4 bases and J shed 1 base, with 10 bases lying between them. Germline CDR1 LGHNA, CDR2 YSLEER. The CDR3 runs to 14 residues. CDR3 protein: CASSPSRGNTEAFF. DNA for the CDR3: TGCGCCAGCAGCCCCAGCCGGGGGAACACTGAAGCTTTCTTT.

This clone was counted between two and nine times. The gene calls are TRBV9 and TRBJ2-1, with TRBD1 as a possible D gene (5 bases). The CDR3 sequence is 13 residues long. Germline V gene sequence: CDR1 SGDLS, CDR2 YYNGEE. The V end lost 4 bases, the J end lost 7 bases, and 12 bases lay between the germline ends. CDR3 DNA: TGTGCCAGCAGCTTACAGGTGGGGAATGAGCAGTTCTTC. This gives the protein CASSLQVGNEQFF. The full variable domain, rest sourced from reference TRBV9 and TRBJ2-1, is DSGVTQTPKHLITATGQRVTLRCSPRSGDLSVYWYQQSLDQGLQFLIQYYNGEERAKGNILERFSAQQFPDLHSELNLSSLELGDSALYFCASSLQVGNEQFFGPGTRLTVL.

The chain is built from TRBV29-1 and TRBJ1-3; D not certain. The CDR3 runs 13 residues. From germline, CDR1 is SQVTM and CDR2 ANQGSEA. Trimming shortened V by 1 base and J by 0 bases, and 4 bases separated the two germline ends. The CDR3 DNA follows: TGCAGCGTTGAAGGGAGCTCTGGAAACACCATATATTTT. Translation: CSVEGSSGNTIYF.

The chain recombines TRBV7-9 with TRBJ2-7; TRBD2 aligns across 8 bases. With V trimmed by 5 bases and J by 4 bases, 13 bases remained unmatched. This CDR3 comprises 16 residues. Germline CDR1 reads SEHNR; CDR2 reads FQNEAQ (reference sequence). The CDR3 loop is CASSPGGAGVAYEQYF. The CDR3 nucleotides read TGTGCCAGCAGCCCCGGGGGAGCGGGAGTAGCTTACGAGCAGTACTTC.

The V gene is TRBV19, the J gene TRBJ1-6; 7 nucleotides match TRBD1. CDR1 is LNHDA, CDR2 SQIVND, per germline (reference sequence). V lost 9 bases, J lost 2 bases, and 4 bases stayed unmatched. The CDR3 consists of 14 residues. The DNA for the CDR3 is TGTGCCAGCCGACAGGGACCCTATAATTCACCCCTCCACTTT. Translated, it gives CASRQGPYNSPLHF. Combining the CDR3 with reference TRBV19 and TRBJ1-6 gives the whole variable domain DGGITQSPKYLFRKEGQNVTLSCEQNLNHDAMYWYRQDPGQGLRLIYYSQIVNDFQKGDIAEGYSVSREKKESFPLTVTSAQKNPTAFYLCASRQGPYNSPLHFGNGTRLTVT.

V gene TRBV12-5 combines with J gene TRBJ2-1; D is perhaps TRBD2 (6 bases). Germline-derived CDR1 and CDR2 are LGHNT and FRNRAP. There are 14 residues in the CDR3. Trimming stripped 7 bases from V and 7 bases from J, with 17 bases between. The CDR3 loop reads CASATGGTWNEQFF. The DNA for the CDR3 is TGTGCTAGTGCCACAGGCGGGACCTGGAATGAGCAGTTCTTC.

This clone was picked up one time. The chain carries TRBV6-1 and TRBJ1-2; no reliable D call. V lost 2 bases, J lost 2 bases, and 12 bases lay in between. The V gene's germline CDR1 is MNHNS and CDR2 SASEGT. The CDR3 length is 15 residues. The DNA of the CDR3 is TGTGCCAGCAGTGAAAAGAGCTCCTTAAACTATGGCTACACCTTC. Its protein product is CASSEKSSLNYGYTF.

CDR3 bases: TGTGCCAGCAGCCGGGGACAGGGGAGGGTTCCTGAAGCTTTCTTT. As protein: CASSRGQGRVPEAFF. This rearrangement joins TRBV5-4 to TRBJ1-1, with 10 nucleotides matching TRBD1. Germline V gives CDR1 SGHNT, CDR2 YYREEE (reference sequence). This CDR3 is 15 amino acids long. The V and J ends lost 4 bases and 6 bases, in that order; junction bases with no gene match: 9.

This clone was counted once. The chain links TRBV7-8 to TRBJ1-2, with D hard to call. Per the germline V gene, CDR1 is SGHVS and CDR2 is FQNEAQ. V was shortened by 5 bases and J by 6 bases, with 16 bases between the two germline ends. The length of the CDR3 is 14 residues. In nucleotides, the CDR3 is TGTGCCAGCAGCCCGACAACCGCCTCTGATGGCTACACCTTC. The encoded protein is CASSPTTASDGYTF. Full variable domain (missing parts from reference TRBV7-8 and TRBJ1-2): GAGVSQSPRYKVAKRGQDVALRCDPISGHVSLFWYQQALGQGPEFLTYFQNEAQLDKSGLPSDRFFAERPEGSVSTLKIQRTQQEDSAVYLCASSPTTASDGYTFGSGTRLTVV.

V gene TRBV18 combines with J gene TRBJ1-1, with D tentatively TRBD1 (5 bases). The V gene's germline CDR1 is KGHSH and CDR2 LQKENI. The V end lost 2 bases, the J end lost 1 base, and 17 bases lay between the germline ends. The CDR3 covers 17 residues. CDR3 nucleotide sequence: TGTGCCAGCTCACCAATGAGTCAGGGAGGTCGGAACACTGAAGCTTTCTTT. The encoded protein is CASSPMSQGGRNTEAFF.

This sequence joins TRBV11-2 and TRBJ2-3, with 13 bases matching TRBD2. The CDR3 contains 18 residues. The V gene end was trimmed by 0 bases and the J gene end by 5 bases; junction bases not matched to a gene: 8. CDR1 and CDR2 from the germline V gene are SGHAT and FQNNGV. The CDR3 nucleotides are TGTGCCAGCAGCTTAGAAAGGAGACTAGCGGGAGGCAGAGATACGCAGTATTTT. It yields the protein CASSLERRLAGGRDTQYF.

The chain is built from TRBV7-8 and TRBJ1-4; 8 nucleotides agree with TRBD1. The CDR3 has 15 residues. The germline CDR1 and CDR2 sequences are SGHVS and FQNEAQ. The J segment lost 7 bases and the V segment lost 5 bases, leaving 9 bases of the junction unmatched. This CDR3 reads CASSPRDRSFEKLFF. CDR3 bases: TGTGCCAGCAGCCCACGGGACAGGAGTTTTGAAAAACTGTTTTTT.

The CDR3 is CASSVGLAGYNEQFF. DNA of the CDR3: TGTGCCAGCAGCGTCGGACTAGCGGGCTACAATGAGCAGTTCTTC. The chain is built from TRBV9 and TRBJ2-1, with 11 nucleotides matching TRBD2. J gave up 3 bases and V 2 bases, and 1 base lay outside the gene matches. The germline V gene encodes CDR1 SGDLS and CDR2 YYNGEE. The CDR3 totals 15 residues.

The chain joins TRBV6-5 to TRBJ2-5, with 10 positions matching TRBD2. The CDR3 contains 14 residues. Trimming took 5 bases from V and 4 from J; bases not matched to a gene: 4. CDR1 and CDR2 (germline): MNHEY, SVGAGI. This CDR3 reads CASSPRLAGETQYF. CDR3 nucleotide sequence: TGTGCCAGCAGTCCACGACTAGCGGGAGAGACCCAGTACTTC.